A single sample gave rise to the 31 T cell receptor beta chains below, sequenced in a study of graft-versus-host responses after intestinal transplantation. Measured with immunoSEQ multiplex PCR; TCRdb has only the in-frame clones, and not every one. The sample contains more than 12,000 clones, 25% to 30% of which appear only once. Sequenced material: alloreactive CD4+ T cells from a mixed lymphocyte reaction culture, taken before intestinal transplant. The subset here: CFSE-low proliferating T cells sorted from roughly six-day pre-transplant mixed lymphocyte reaction (GvH or HvG direction). These receptors all stem from a human patient who received an intestinal transplant.

The table lists this clone with a few counts. The gene calls are TRBV7-8 and TRBJ2-7; TRBD2 matches 14 bases. V trimming: 1 base; J trimming: 0 bases; junction bases outside the gene matches: 8. The germline CDR1 and CDR2 sequences are SGHVS and FQNEAQ. The CDR3 totals 19 residues. CDR3 nucleotide sequence: TGTGCCAGCAGCTTAGGGGGGACTAGCGGGAGTCGGGGCTCCTACGAGCAGTACTTC. Amino acids: CASSLGGTSGSRGSYEQYF.

V is TRBV19 and J is TRBJ2-3, with TRBD2 matching 9 bases. Germline CDR1 reads LNHDA; CDR2 reads SQIVND (reference sequence). J lost 2 bases, V lost 11 bases, and 8 bases had no gene match. There are 14 residues in the CDR3. The CDR3 nucleotides are TGTGCCGCACAAAGCGGGAGGCTCACAGATACGCAGTATTTT. Translating gives CAAQSGRLTDTQYF.

This clone was seen a handful of times. The V call is TRBV19, the J call TRBJ2-1; 8 bases align to TRBD2. Germline V lookup: CDR1 LNHDA, CDR2 SQIVND (reference sequence). This CDR3 has 16 residues. Trimming cost V 5 bases and J 7 bases; bases outside gene matches: 13. The CDR3 DNA reads TGTGCCAGTAGTCTTAGGTTTAGCGGGAACGGGAATGAGCAGTTCTTC. Protein: CASSLRFSGNGNEQFF. The complete variable domain, with remaining parts taken from reference TRBV19 and TRBJ2-1, reads DGGITQSPKYLFRKEGQNVTLSCEQNLNHDAMYWYRQDPGQGLRLIYYSQIVNDFQKGDIAEGYSVSREKKESFPLTVTSAQKNPTAFYLCASSLRFSGNGNEQFFGPGTRLTVL.

The CDR3 DNA is TGTGCCAGCAGCTTGCACAGGGACCATAATGAGCAGTTCTTC. This encodes CASSLHRDHNEQFF. This chain joins TRBV5-6 and TRBJ2-1; possibly TRBD1 for D (6 bases). Germline CDR1 and CDR2: SGHDT and YYEEEE. The CDR3 covers 14 residues. V gave up 1 base and J gave up 7 bases, with 12 bases separating them.

This clone was counted only a few times. The CDR3 sequence: CASSPRTAASGNTIYF. DNA of the CDR3: TGTGCCAGCAGTCCGAGGACAGCCGCCTCTGGAAACACCATATATTTT. The rearrangement joins TRBV6-9 to TRBJ1-3, with a tentative D call TRBD1 (6 bases). Germline lookup yields CDR1 MNHGY and CDR2 SVAAGI. CDR3 size: 16 residues. The V end was cut by 5 bases, the J end by 0 bases, with 14 bases between.

The chain employs TRBV10-1 and TRBJ2-7, with 8 nucleotides matching TRBD2. In germline, CDR1 is WNHNN, CDR2 SYGVQD (reference sequence). The CDR3 spans 14 residues. With 8 bases clipped from V and 0 bases from J, the junction kept 6 bases outside the gene matches. CDR3 region: CASGPSGHSYEQYF. For the CDR3, the DNA is TGCGCCAGCGGGCCTAGCGGGCACTCCTACGAGCAGTACTTC.

This clone is medium-sized (0.01 to 0.1%) within its sample. The chain has TRBV28 and TRBJ2-7, with no clear D. CDR1 is MDHEN and CDR2 is SYDVKM in the germline V gene. With 5 bases removed from V and 7 bases from J, the gap between germline ends came to 12 bases. This CDR3 has 12 residues. Here the CDR3 DNA reads TGTGCCAGCAGTGCCCTCTATGGTGAGCAGTACTTC. This gives the protein CASSALYGEQYF.

This clone appeared a few times. V gene TRBV30 combines with J gene TRBJ2-2, with D unresolved. The CDR3 runs to 12 residues. Deletions cut 5 bases from V and 5 bases from J, with 9 bases between. The V gene's germline CDR1 is GTSNPN and CDR2 SVGIG (reference sequence). The CDR3 DNA reads as TGTGCCTGGGGGTGGGTTACCGGGGAGCTGTTTTTT. Encoded protein: CAWGWVTGELFF. The full variable domain, in which reference TRBV30 and TRBJ2-2 provide the parts outside the CDR3, is SQTIHQWPATLVQPVGSPLSLECTVEGTSNPNLYWYRQAAGRGLQLLFYSVGIGQISSEVPQNLSASRPQDRQFILSSKKLLLSDSGFYLCAWGWVTGELFFGEGSRLTVL.

This clone was counted once. The rearrangement uses TRBV6-4 and TRBJ1-2; D is ambiguous. V gave up 6 bases and J gave up 2 bases, with 10 bases separating them. Germline V lookup: CDR1 MRHNA, CDR2 SNTAGT. The CDR3 runs 13 residues. CDR3 in amino acids: CASSYGWNYGYTF. In nucleotides, the CDR3 is TGTGCCAGCAGCTACGGGTGGAACTATGGCTACACCTTC.

J is TRBJ1-2 and V is TRBV6-4, with 7 bases that match TRBD1. This CDR3 contains 15 residues. Per germline, CDR1 MRHNA and CDR2 SNTAGT. The junction had 11 bases not matched to a gene; V was cut back by 6 bases and J by 4 bases. The CDR3 DNA is TGTGCCAGCAGGGCGAGACAGGGAATACGCTATGGCTACACCTTC. Its translation is CASRARQGIRYGYTF.

This clone is medium-sized by share. The chain is built from TRBV7-3 and TRBJ2-2; D not resolved. There are 13 residues in the CDR3. Trimming shortened V by 5 bases and J by 6 bases, and 10 bases separated the two germline ends. Germline values: CDR1 SGHTA, CDR2 FQGTGA. This CDR3 reads CASSPRGAGELFF. The DNA for the CDR3 is TGTGCCAGCAGCCCTAGAGGCGCCGGGGAGCTGTTTTTT.

V gene TRBV7-3 combines with J gene TRBJ2-1, with D possibly TRBD2 on 5 matching bases. The CDR3 consists of 15 residues. V gave up 2 bases and J gave up 0 bases, with 8 bases separating them. CDR1 and CDR2 (germline): SGHTA, FQGTGA. CDR3 coding DNA: TGTGCCAGCAGCTTACGAGGGAGCTCCTACAATGAGCAGTTCTTC. It codes for CASSLRGSSYNEQFF.

This chain uses TRBV6-6 with TRBJ1-5; TRBD1 is a possible D gene (6 bases). The germline V gene has CDR1 MNHNY and CDR2 SVGAGI (reference sequence). This CDR3 spans 13 amino acids. V lost 6 bases to trimming and J lost 4 bases, with 10 bases between them. This CDR3 is CASSRTGNQPQHF. CDR3 sequence (DNA): TGTGCCAGCAGCAGAACAGGGAATCAGCCCCAGCATTTT.

As DNA, the CDR3 is TGTGCCAGCTCACTTAGCGGGGCCCGACGGGACGGGCAGTACTTC. Residues: CASSLSGARRDGQYF. The chain uses TRBV18 and TRBJ2-7; 8 bases agree with TRBD2. Germline loops: CDR1 KGHSH, CDR2 LQKENI. This CDR3 is built from 15 residues. V lost 4 bases and J lost 9; bases outside the gene matches: 14. Full variable domain (outside the CDR3, taken from reference TRBV18 and TRBJ2-7): NAGVMQNPRHLVRRRGQEARLRCSPMKGHSHVYWYRQLPEEGLKFMVYLQKENIIDESGMPKERFSAEFPKEGPSILRIQQVVRGDSAAYFCASSLSGARRDGQYFGPGTRLTVT.

V gene TRBV29-1 combines with J gene TRBJ2-4; 7 bases align to TRBD2. Trimming took 4 bases from V and 8 from J; bases not matched to a gene: 8. The CDR3 contains 13 residues. Germline values: CDR1 SQVTM, CDR2 ANQGSEA. CDR3 bases: TGCAGCGTTGCGGGCGGGAGTACGGACATTCAGTACTTC. Translation: CSVAGGSTDIQYF.

This clone showed up just a few times. V is TRBV7-3 and J is TRBJ2-7; 10 nucleotides align to TRBD2. V shed 4 bases and J 2 bases; nucleotides not matched to a gene: 11. This CDR3 comprises 17 residues. The V gene's germline CDR1 is SGHTA and CDR2 FQGTGA. The CDR3 sequence is CASSSRTGLAEPYEQYF. The CDR3 nucleotides read TGTGCCAGCAGCTCAAGAACCGGACTAGCGGAACCCTACGAGCAGTACTTC.

The J gene is TRBJ2-7, the V gene TRBV30, with TRBD2 as a possible D gene (5 bases). V was clipped by 0 bases and J by 9 bases, with 9 bases between them. The CDR3 has 11 amino acids. Per germline, CDR1 GTSNPN and CDR2 SVGIG (reference sequence). The CDR3, as DNA: TGTGCCTGGAGTGTACTCGGAGGGCAGTACTTC. It yields the protein CAWSVLGGQYF.

In this sample, this clone turned up a few times. J is TRBJ2-5 and V is TRBV7-3; D may be TRBD2 (5 bases). The germline V gene has CDR1 SGHTA and CDR2 FQGTGA. Between the trimmed V and J ends, which lost 4 bases and 5 bases, there was a span of 5 bases. CDR3 length: 11 amino acids. CDR3 sequence: CASSSGETQYF. CDR3 DNA: TGTGCCAGCAGCTCGGGGGAGACCCAGTACTTC.

This clone was counted only a few times. The chain combines TRBV5-4 with TRBJ2-2; D remains ambiguous. Trimming took off 1 base at V and 0 bases at J, with 7 bases between the two ends. Germline V gene data show CDR1 as SGHNT and CDR2 as YYREEE (reference sequence). This CDR3 comprises 15 residues. CDR3 residues: CASSLIGTNTGELFF. The DNA for the CDR3 is TGTGCCAGCAGCTTGATAGGGACGAACACCGGGGAGCTGTTTTTT.

This clone has a handful of counts. The V call is TRBV21-1, the J call TRBJ2-2; the table gives TRBD1 as D, unverified against the DNA. TRBV21-1 is recorded as a pseudogene. The CDR3 contains 22 residues. The CDR3 reads CASSKGDHRDRGLFSYTGELFF. The CDR3 coding sequence is TGTGCCAGCAGCAAAGGGGATCATAGGGACAGGGGCCTCTTCAGCTACACCGGGGAGCTGTTTTTT.

The chain links TRBV10-1 to TRBJ1-4; 9 positions match TRBD1. The germline CDR1 and CDR2 sequences are WNHNN and SYGVQD (reference sequence). CDR3 length: 12 amino acids. Trimming removed 9 bases from V and 8 bases from J; junction bases left unmatched: 4. CDR3 nucleotides: TGCGCCAGGACAGGGGGTGGGGAAAAACTGTTTTTT. Residues: CARTGGGEKLFF.

This clone showed up just a few times. The chain combines TRBV6-1 with TRBJ1-1, with D tentatively TRBD1 (6 bases). The ends were cut back, 7 bases at V and 2 bases at J, with 11 bases in the middle. Germline CDR1 and CDR2: MNHNS and SASEGT. This CDR3 is built from 13 residues. The CDR3 DNA is TGTGCCAGCAATGGACAGTTAAACACTGAAGCTTTCTTT. Protein product: CASNGQLNTEAFF.

This clone is categorized as medium-sized. This chain connects TRBV19 to TRBJ1-5, with D perhaps TRBD1 (5 bases). The CDR3 sequence is 15 residues long. The germline gives CDR1 LNHDA, CDR2 SQIVND (reference sequence). With 3 bases removed from V and 4 bases from J, the gap between germline ends came to 13 bases. Here the CDR3 reads CASSIIRKGNQPQHF. As DNA, the CDR3 is TGTGCCAGTAGTATTATCCGGAAGGGGAATCAGCCCCAGCATTTT.

This chain links TRBV7-3 with TRBJ2-7; TRBD1 agrees at 8 bases. CDR1 is SGHTA and CDR2 is FQGTGA in the germline V gene. The CDR3 consists of 14 residues. The V gene end was trimmed by 5 bases and the J gene end by 5 bases; junction bases not matched to a gene: 8. The CDR3 sequence: CASSGRTGSHEQYF. DNA for the CDR3: TGTGCCAGCAGCGGAAGGACAGGGAGCCACGAGCAGTACTTC.

The gene calls are TRBV6-5 and TRBJ1-1; D might be TRBD1 (6 bases). The V and J ends lost 6 bases and 4 bases respectively, with 15 bases between them. The CDR3 loop spans 14 amino acids. Germline V lookup: CDR1 MNHEY, CDR2 SVGAGI. This CDR3 reads CASSRDRRITEAFF. The CDR3 coding sequence is TGTGCCAGCAGCCGAGACAGGCGGATCACTGAAGCTTTCTTT.

By sample share, this clone is medium-sized (0.01 to 0.1%). The rearrangement uses TRBV6-5 and TRBJ2-7; D remains unclear. Germline CDR1 MNHEY, CDR2 SVGAGI. Trimming took 7 bases from V and 3 from J, leaving 13 bases between them. The CDR3 length is 13 residues. DNA of the CDR3: TGTGCCAGCAAACAAGTCGGCGGCTACGAGCAGTACTTC. Residues: CASKQVGGYEQYF.

This clone was counted a few times. The chain carries TRBV5-4 and TRBJ2-7; 10 bases are shared with TRBD2. Germline CDR1 and CDR2: SGHNT and YYREEE (reference sequence). The CDR3 extends over 15 amino acids. J was trimmed by 4 bases and V by 4 bases; bases with no gene match: 8. In DNA, the CDR3 is TGTGCCAGCAGCGTAACTAGCGGGGCTACGTACGAGCAGTACTTC. Its translation is CASSVTSGATYEQYF.

By its share, this clone is medium-sized. The chain couples TRBV28 to TRBJ2-7; D call uncertain. V dropped 3 bases and J dropped 4 bases, with 10 bases sitting between them. The CDR3 is 13 amino acids. In germline, CDR1 is MDHEN, CDR2 SYDVKM. DNA of the CDR3: TGTGCCAGCAGTTTGGTACAGAATTACGAGCAGTACTTC. Protein sequence: CASSLVQNYEQYF.

This sequence joins TRBV27 and TRBJ2-1; 13 bases fit TRBD2. This CDR3 contains 16 residues. The V gene's germline CDR1 is MNHEY and CDR2 SMNVEV (reference sequence). V dropped 7 bases and J dropped 4; count of bases not matched to a gene: 7. DNA of the CDR3: TGTGCCAGCAAAAGTTTGGGACTAGCGGGATACAATGAGCAGTTCTTC. It yields the protein CASKSLGLAGYNEQFF.

The chain joins TRBV28 to TRBJ2-7; the D gene is possibly TRBD1 (6 bases). Trimming took 3 bases from V and 3 from J, leaving 9 bases between them. The CDR3 is 13 amino acids. The germline CDR1 and CDR2 sequences are MDHEN and SYDVKM. The DNA for the CDR3 is TGTGCCAGCAGTTTCGCCAGGGGCTACGAGCAGTACTTC. The encoded protein is CASSFARGYEQYF. Filled out from reference TRBV28 and TRBJ2-7, the complete variable domain reads DVKVTQSSRYLVKRTGEKVFLECVQDMDHENMFWYRQDPGLGLRLIYFSYDVKMKEKGDIPEGYSVSREKKERFSLILESASTNQTSMYLCASSFARGYEQYFGPGTRLTVT.

This clone has a handful of counts. The chain is built from TRBV9 and TRBJ1-2; 11 nucleotides agree with TRBD1. Germline values: CDR1 SGDLS, CDR2 YYNGEE. The length of the CDR3 is 17 residues. Trimming removed 4 bases from V and 3 bases from J; junction bases left unmatched: 11. CDR3 bases: TGTGCCAGCAGCCTTACTGGGCCGGGACAGGGGGACTATGGCTACACCTTC. Protein sequence: CASSLTGPGQGDYGYTF.